The 13 T cell receptor beta chains below were found in one sample sequenced in a study of T cell clones after liver transplantation. The table came from immunoSEQ multiplex PCR; TCRdb's copy has only in-frame clones and leaves some out. The sample shows roughly 120,000 clones, 90% of them seen only once. The source was CD4+ T cells from blood, collected 12 months after liver transplant. The receptors come from a human patient who received a liver transplant. The graft donor may have contributed some T cells.

The V and J genes are TRBV10-2 and TRBJ2-1; D might be TRBD2 (5 bases). The CDR3 loop spans 13 amino acids. CDR1 is WSHSY, CDR2 SAAADI, per germline. Trimming pared 8 bases from V and 4 bases from J, leaving 12 bases between. The CDR3 DNA reads as TGCGCCAGCGCGGACCCGGGGTACAATGAGCAGTTCTTC. It specifies CASADPGYNEQFF.

The rearrangement links TRBV19 to TRBJ2-7; D possibly corresponds to TRBD1 (5 bases). This CDR3 has 12 residues. CDR1 and CDR2 (germline): LNHDA, SQIVND (reference sequence). The CDR3 sequence: CVRDSFSYEQYF. The CDR3 coding sequence is TGTGTTAGAGACAGTTTCTCCTACGAGCAGTACTTC.

The chain has TRBV11-3 and TRBJ1-2; D uncertain. Trimming cost V 0 bases and J 4 bases, with 6 bases left between them. The CDR3 extends over 13 amino acids. Germline values: CDR1 SGHNT, CDR2 YENEEA. The CDR3 loop reads CASSLEQTYGYTF. The DNA for the CDR3 is TGTGCCAGCAGCTTAGAACAGACCTATGGCTACACCTTC.

The V gene is TRBV5-1, the J gene TRBJ2-5; 7 positions match TRBD1. The germline gives CDR1 SGHRS, CDR2 YFSETQ. The CDR3 runs to 14 residues. V lost 5 bases and J lost 1; bases outside the gene matches: 5. CDR3 in DNA: TGCGCCAGCAGACCGGGACAGACCCAAGAGACCCAGTACTTC. It encodes CASRPGQTQETQYF. The full variable domain, completed using reference TRBV5-1 and TRBJ2-5, is KAGVTQTPRYLIKTRGQQVTLSCSPISGHRSVSWYQQTPGQGLQFLFEYFSETQRNKGNFPGRFSGRQFSNSRSEMNVSTLELGDSALYLCASRPGQTQETQYFGPGTRLLVL.

This chain connects TRBV5-4 to TRBJ1-1; TRBD1 matches at 9 bases. The CDR3 is 15 residues long. Germline V lookup: CDR1 SGHNT, CDR2 YYREEE (reference sequence). V was clipped by 1 base and J by 4 bases; unmatched bases: 5. Written as DNA, the CDR3 is TGTGCCAGCAGCTTGAAAGGGACAGGGAGCACTGAAGCTTTCTTT. Translating gives CASSLKGTGSTEAFF.

The chain combines TRBV28 with TRBJ1-2, with D unclear. The V end was cut by 5 bases, the J end by 0 bases, with 13 bases between. Germline CDR1 is MDHEN and CDR2 is SYDVKM. CDR3 length: 15 amino acids. CDR3 in amino acids: CASSGGREANYGYTF. The CDR3 DNA reads as TGTGCCAGCAGTGGTGGTAGGGAGGCTAACTATGGCTACACCTTC.

This chain links TRBV2 with TRBJ2-3, with D uncertain. This CDR3 spans 14 amino acids. Trimming removed 6 bases from V and 5 bases from J, with 15 bases in between. Germline lookup yields CDR1 SNHLY and CDR2 FYNNEI. The CDR3 nucleotides read TGTGCCAGCAGCCGGGCCTCGACGGGAGATACGCAGTATTTT. Translating gives CASSRASTGDTQYF.

The chain has TRBV7-2 and TRBJ2-4; 8 bases are a match to TRBD1. The CDR3 loop spans 14 amino acids. In germline, CDR1 is SGHTA, CDR2 FQGNSA. V shed 5 bases and J 7 bases; nucleotides not matched to a gene: 7. The CDR3 region is CASSKPGGANIQYF. DNA for the CDR3: TGTGCCAGCAGCAAACCAGGGGGCGCGAACATTCAGTACTTC.

CDR3 nucleotide sequence: TGTGCCAGCAGTTACCGCGGGACAGGGGCCTACGAGCAGTACTTC. Protein: CASSYRGTGAYEQYF. V and J are TRBV6-5 and TRBJ2-7, with 10 bases identical to TRBD1. The length of the CDR3 is 15 residues. The J segment lost 2 bases and the V segment lost 2 bases, leaving 3 bases of the junction unmatched. CDR1 MNHEY and CDR2 SVGAGI come from the germline V gene.

The chain combines TRBV5-6 with TRBJ2-5; D unclear. The CDR3 is made up of 12 amino acids. Germline CDR1 reads SGHDT; CDR2 reads YYEEEE. Trimming cost V 0 bases and J 5 bases, with 5 bases left between them. The CDR3 sequence: CASSLAFETQYF. The CDR3 DNA follows: TGTGCCAGCAGCTTGGCCTTTGAGACCCAGTACTTC.

For the CDR3, the DNA is TGTGCCAGCAACCCCGGGGTTACAGATACGCAGTATTTT. It is translated as CASNPGVTDTQYF. The V gene is TRBV27, the J gene TRBJ2-3, with D tentatively TRBD2 (5 bases). Trimming shortened V by 7 bases and J by 3 bases, and 11 bases separated the two germline ends. This CDR3 spans 13 amino acids. Germline V CDR1 and CDR2: MNHEY, SMNVEV (reference sequence).

The chain couples TRBV21-1 to TRBJ2-3; the table's TRBD2 call for D was not verified on the DNA. TRBV21-1 is labeled a pseudogene. The CDR3 extends over 19 amino acids. The CDR3 coding sequence is TGTGCCAGCAGCAAACCCGGCCTCGTAGCGGGAGGGCGGGGAGATACGCAGTATTTT. Protein sequence: CASSKPGLVAGGRGDTQYF.

This rearrangement joins TRBV4-1 to TRBJ1-1; 9 bases match TRBD1. Germline assignment: CDR1 MGHRA and CDR2 YSYEKL. CDR3 length: 15 residues. The V gene end was trimmed by 5 bases and the J gene end by 0 bases; junction bases not matched to a gene: 4. In DNA form, the CDR3 reads TGCGCCAGCAGCTCCCGGACAGGGGTGAACACTGAAGCTTTCTTT. Encoded protein: CASSSRTGVNTEAFF.